The sequence of this TCR beta chain was determined in a study of blood T cell repertoires in COVID-19. The authors' processing: Counts of nucleated cells, estimated from reference gene primer amplification, were obtained. Method: immunoSEQ multiplex PCR; TCRdb's copy keeps in-frame clones and lacks some. V, J and clone size reflect that table, while D and trimming were determined from the DNA. Of 250,000 to 300,000 clones listed, more than 70% are singletons. The sequence came from a woman in her 30s who had recovered from COVID-19. Specimen: peripheral blood.

This CDR3 reads CASSSRTGGHLGEKLFF. CDR3 in DNA: TGTGCCAGCAGCTCTCGGACAGGGGGACATCTCGGAGAAAAACTGTTTTTT. The chain carries TRBV13 and TRBJ1-4; 10 bases are shared with TRBD1. The CDR3 has 17 amino acids. The germline V gene has CDR1 PRHDT and CDR2 FYEKMQ (reference sequence). V lost 4 bases to trimming and J lost 8 bases; unmatched junction nucleotides: 13. Using reference TRBV13 and TRBJ1-4 for the parts outside the CDR3, the full variable domain is AAGVIQSPRHLIKEKRETATLKCYPIPRHDTVYWYQQGPGQDPQFLISFYEKMQSDKGSIPDRFSAQQFSDYHSELNMSSLELGDSALYFCASSSRTGGHLGEKLFFGSGTQLSVL.